These 16 T cell receptor beta chains share one sample of origin, sequenced in a study of breast tumors, draining lymph nodes, adjacent tissues. Breast cancer patients provided tissue from their axillary draining lymph nodes. MiXCR, applied by TCRdb to the multiplex PCR reads, yields one record per CDR3 protein. The data show some 140,000 distinct CDR3 sequences, about 20% seen once. Sequenced sample: axillary lymph node tissue. These receptors were taken from a female donor with breast cancer. Some clones in this sample may be carry-over from other donors' samples.

This clonotype has a count of ten or more. The chain links TRBV15 to TRBJ1-4, with a tentative D call TRBD1 (5 bases). Trimming left V 0 bases short and J 3 bases short, with 11 bases between. CDR3 length: 16 amino acids. CDR1 is LNHNV and CDR2 is YYDKDF in the germline V gene (reference sequence). The CDR3 DNA sequence: TGTGCCACCAGCAGAGATCGGGACGGGCCTAATGAAAAACTGTTTTTT. Protein sequence: CATSRDRDGPNEKLFF.

This clonotype came up many times. The chain has TRBV24-1 and TRBJ2-3, with D unclear. The CDR3 extends over 14 amino acids. V was pared by 3 bases and J by 4 bases, with 10 bases between. Germline V lookup: CDR1 KGHDR, CDR2 SFDVKD. The CDR3 nucleotides are TGTGCCACCAGTGATCCCCGAGGACCAGATACGCAGTATTTT. This sequence encodes CATSDPRGPDTQYF.

There are many counts of this clonotype. J is TRBJ2-1 and V is TRBV12-3 or TRBV12-4; D assignment may be TRBD1 or TRBD2 (5 bases each). V was trimmed by 1 base and J by 0 bases, leaving 7 bases between them. There are 15 residues in the CDR3. This CDR3 is CASSLEGRSYNEQFF. In nucleotides, the CDR3 is TGTGCCAGCAGTTTAGAGGGACGCTCCTACAATGAGCAGTTCTTC.

This clonotype was found a few times. J is TRBJ2-5 and V is TRBV19, with TRBD2 matching over 9 bases. This CDR3 contains 15 residues. Germline CDR1 reads LNHDA; CDR2 reads SQIVND (reference sequence). V lost 7 bases and J lost 2; bases outside the gene matches: 8. The CDR3 reads CASTRSGGHQETQYF. DNA for the CDR3: TGTGCCAGTACCCGTAGCGGGGGCCATCAAGAGACCCAGTACTTC.

Concerning this clonotype: Since the CDR3 does not end with the conserved phenylalanine or tryptophan, this likely comes from a read error. The chain has TRBV6-5 and TRBJ2-7; 12 bases agree with TRBD1. The germline V gene has CDR1 MNHEY and CDR2 SVGAGI. V lost 5 bases, J lost 6 bases, and 2 bases stayed unmatched. The CDR3 length is 13 residues. This CDR3 is CASSRDRGREQYL. CDR3 DNA sequence: TGTGCCAGCAGTCGGGACAGGGGGCGCGAGCAGTACCTC.

This clonotype has ten or more counts. V and J are TRBV6-1 and TRBJ2-3, with 8 nucleotides matching TRBD2. Germline CDR1 MNHNS, CDR2 SASEGT. V gave up 7 bases and J gave up 6 bases; unmatched junction bases: 12. The CDR3 is made up of 15 amino acids. The CDR3 loop is CASKSAGVVRDTQYF. As DNA, the CDR3 is TGTGCCAGCAAATCAGCGGGAGTGGTGAGGGATACGCAGTATTTT.

On this clonotype itself: A read error is possible here, since a much larger clone lies one base away. The chain recombines TRBV27 with TRBJ2-7; D is unresolved. CDR3 length: 15 residues. V was trimmed by 0 bases and J by 5 bases, leaving 14 bases between them. CDR1 and CDR2 from the germline V gene are MNHEY and SMNVEV (reference sequence). The CDR3 loop is CASSLSPPRLDEQYF. The CDR3 DNA follows: TGTGCCAGCAGTTTATCGCCTCCCAGGTTAGACGAGCAGTACTTC.

This clonotype appeared many times. The chain combines TRBV5-5 with TRBJ2-2; D is possibly TRBD1 or TRBD2 (5 bases each). Per germline, CDR1 SGHKS and CDR2 YYEKEE (reference sequence). The CDR3 has 12 amino acids. The V end lost 4 bases, the J end lost 6 bases, and 7 bases lay between the germline ends. The CDR3 sequence is CASSQGPGELFF. Here the CDR3 DNA reads TGTGCCAGCAGCCAGGGACCCGGGGAGCTGTTTTTT.

In the case of this clonotype: Relative to the germline gene, one junction end is altered; a read error may explain this. V is TRBV4-1 and J is TRBJ2-1; a possible D gene is TRBD1 (6 bases). The length of the CDR3 is 16 residues. The germline V gene has CDR1 MGHRA and CDR2 YSYEKL. CDR3: CASSRQDPPRHNEQFF. CDR3 DNA: TGCGCCAGCAGCCGACAGGACCCTCCTCGGCACAACGAGCAGTTCTTC.

There are a few counts of this clonotype. The J gene is TRBJ1-2, the V gene TRBV28; D gene ambiguous. CDR3 length equals 13 residues. Trimming cost V 6 bases and J 4 bases, with 12 bases left between them. The germline CDR1 and CDR2 sequences are MDHEN and SYDVKM. The CDR3: CASSQLSSYGYTF. CDR3 sequence (DNA): TGTGCCAGCAGCCAATTAAGCTCCTATGGCTACACCTTC.

This clonotype was recorded at least ten times. This chain joins TRBV10-3 and TRBJ2-1, with TRBD2 matching over 13 bases. V gave up 8 bases and J gave up 4 bases; unmatched junction bases: 5. CDR1 is ENHRY, CDR2 SYGVKD, per germline. The CDR3 spans 15 residues. Here the CDR3 DNA reads TGTGCCATCGCAAGGACTAGCGGGAGTTACAATGAGCAGTTCTTC. Translating gives CAIARTSGSYNEQFF.

This clonotype was observed at least ten times. The V gene is TRBV9, the J gene TRBJ2-2; perhaps TRBD2 as D (5 bases). This CDR3 has 13 amino acids. The germline V gene has CDR1 SGDLS and CDR2 YYNGEE. Trimming took 2 bases from V and 4 from J, leaving 6 bases between them. The CDR3 nucleotides read TGTGCCAGCAGCGTCACTAGCACCGGGGAGCTGTTTTTT. It specifies CASSVTSTGELFF.

Comment on this clonotype: A read error may be the cause here, since a much bigger clone is one base away. The chain is built from TRBV19 and TRBJ1-2, with D perhaps matching TRBD1 (6 bases). The CDR3 consists of 13 residues. Trimming removed 8 bases from V and 6 bases from J, with 16 bases in between. Germline assignment: CDR1 LNHDA and CDR2 SQIVND (reference sequence). DNA of the CDR3: TGTGCCAGTCGTGAGGCAGGGGAGGATGGCTACACCTTC. It is translated as CASREAGEDGYTF.

The genes are TRBV12-3 or TRBV12-4 and TRBJ2-2, with D maybe TRBD1 (6 bases). This CDR3 has 18 amino acids. V gave up 1 base and J gave up 0 bases, with 15 bases separating them. The CDR3 DNA reads as TGTGCCAGCAGTTTAGTCCAGGGGCGCTACGCGAACACCGGGGAGCTGTTTTTT. Translated, it gives CASSLVQGRYANTGELFF.

This clonotype was counted only a few times. The chain carries TRBV14 and TRBJ2-5; D call uncertain. The CDR3 is 14 amino acids. With 1 base removed from V and 5 bases from J, the gap between germline ends came to 11 bases. Germline V gene sequence: CDR1 SGHDN, CDR2 FVKESK. The CDR3 protein is CASSQVEAIETQYF. The CDR3 DNA reads as TGTGCCAGCAGCCAAGTCGAGGCGATTGAGACCCAGTACTTC.

Ten or more counts support this clonotype. V usage is TRBV7-3 and J usage is TRBJ1-6; D is unclear. V was pared by 9 bases and J by 8 bases, with 11 bases between. This CDR3 comprises 12 residues. Looked up from germline, CDR1 is SGHTA and CDR2 is FQGTGA. The CDR3 region is CARYPRDSPLHF. CDR3 coding DNA: TGTGCCAGATACCCAAGAGATTCACCCCTCCACTTT.